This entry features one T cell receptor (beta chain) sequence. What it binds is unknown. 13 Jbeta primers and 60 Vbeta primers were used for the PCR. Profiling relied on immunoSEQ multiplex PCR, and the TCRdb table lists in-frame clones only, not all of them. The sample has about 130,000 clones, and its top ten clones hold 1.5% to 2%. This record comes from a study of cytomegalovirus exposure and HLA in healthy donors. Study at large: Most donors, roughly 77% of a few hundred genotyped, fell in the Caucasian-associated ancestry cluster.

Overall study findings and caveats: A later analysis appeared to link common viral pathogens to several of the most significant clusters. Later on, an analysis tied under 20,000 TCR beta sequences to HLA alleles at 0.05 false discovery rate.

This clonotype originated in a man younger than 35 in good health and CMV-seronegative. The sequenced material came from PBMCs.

CDR3 in amino acids: CASTDRGWAFF. As DNA, the CDR3 is TGTGCCAGCACCGATCGGGGTTGGGCTTTCTTT. V is TRBV6-6 and J is TRBJ1-1; D call uncertain. Trimming shortened V by 7 bases and J by 11 bases, and 14 bases separated the two germline ends. The CDR3 sequence is 11 residues long. Germline values: CDR1 MNHNY, CDR2 SVGAGI (reference sequence).